These T cell receptor beta chains were read from a single sample in a study of T cell responses to AZD1222 COVID-19 vaccine. TCRdb's copy holds only in-frame clones and misses some; the assay was immunoSEQ multiplex PCR. This repertoire shows about 22,000 clones, around 82% found once; its top ten account for 40% to 45%. Here the sequenced sample was peripheral blood, taken on day 0 of AZD1222 vaccination. The origin of the receptors is an adult in good health. CDR3s include the opening cysteine and the closing phenylalanine or tryptophan. Each record gives: clone size, D gene, J gene, V gene, CDR3 DNA, CDR3 protein. D genes are given only for firm matches. Expanded clones are given a class, and other clones once, few, many or no size at all.

clone_size: NA
d_call: NA
j_call: TRBJ1-4
v_call: TRBV20-1
cdr3_nt: TGCAGTGCTAGTAACCTCAATGAAAAACTGTTTTTT
cdr3_aa: CSASNLNEKLFF

clone_size: NA
d_call: NA
j_call: TRBJ2-5
v_call: TRBV6-5
cdr3_nt: TGTGCCAGCAGGACGGACTTACAAAAAGAGACCCAGTACTTC
cdr3_aa: CASRTDLQKETQYF

clone_size: NA
d_call: TRBD1
j_call: TRBJ2-2
v_call: TRBV7-8
cdr3_nt: TGTGCCAGCAGCCTTCGACAGGGGACGAACACCGGGGAGCTGTTTTTT
cdr3_aa: CASSLRQGTNTGELFF

clone_size: once
d_call: NA
j_call: TRBJ1-4
v_call: TRBV28
cdr3_nt: TGTGCCAGCAGTTTAGGAACCGAAGAGTATGAAAAACTGTTTTTT
cdr3_aa: CASSLGTEEYEKLFF

clone_size: NA
d_call: NA
j_call: TRBJ2-5
v_call: TRBV21-1
cdr3_nt: TGTGCCAGCAGCAAATCCTTCCGGGGCTTCCAAGAGACCCAGTACTTC
cdr3_aa: CASSKSFRGFQETQYF

clone_size: NA
d_call: NA
j_call: TRBJ1-5
v_call: TRBV18
cdr3_nt: TGTGCCAGCTCACCGAGGCCGGGCGATCAGCCCCAGCATTTT
cdr3_aa: CASSPRPGDQPQHF

clone_size: once
d_call: NA
j_call: TRBJ2-3
v_call: TRBV6-2/TRBV6-3
cdr3_nt: TGTGCCAGCAGCTCCGCTCAAGATACGCAGTATTTT
cdr3_aa: CASSSAQDTQYF

clone_size: few
d_call: NA
j_call: TRBJ1-1
v_call: TRBV7-9
cdr3_nt: TGTGCCAGCAGCTTACCCCATAGTACGAACACTGAAGCTTTCTTT
cdr3_aa: CASSLPHSTNTEAFF

clone_size: NA
d_call: NA
j_call: TRBJ1-3
v_call: TRBV28
cdr3_nt: TGTGCCAGCAGTTTAAGGGCAGGCGGAAACACCATATATTTT
cdr3_aa: CASSLRAGGNTIYF

clone_size: NA
d_call: NA
j_call: TRBJ2-7
v_call: TRBV5-1
cdr3_nt: TGCGCCAGCAGCTTGGTATTACAGGGAAAGGGGACTCGAAGCAACGAGCAGTACTTC
cdr3_aa: CASSLVLQGKGTRSNEQYF

clone_size: NA
d_call: NA
j_call: TRBJ1-5
v_call: TRBV4-3
cdr3_nt: TGCGCCAGCAGCCAAGATAGCGGGGATCAGCCCCAGCATTTT
cdr3_aa: CASSQDSGDQPQHF

clone_size: few
d_call: TRBD1
j_call: TRBJ1-2
v_call: TRBV11-1
cdr3_nt: TGTGCCAGCAGCTTGGGGGACAGCCCTAACTATGGCTACACCTTC
cdr3_aa: CASSLGDSPNYGYTF

clone_size: NA
d_call: TRBD1
j_call: TRBJ2-7
v_call: TRBV7-8
cdr3_nt: TGTGCCAGCAGCGTCATCGGACAGGGGCTCGCCGAGCAGTACTTC
cdr3_aa: CASSVIGQGLAEQYF

clone_size: NA
d_call: NA
j_call: TRBJ1-6
v_call: TRBV3-1/TRBV3-2
cdr3_nt: TGTGCCAGCAGCCAACGCAGGGCGGTAATCTCACCCCTCCACTTT
cdr3_aa: CASSQRRAVISPLHF

clone_size: NA
d_call: NA
j_call: TRBJ1-4
v_call: TRBV30
cdr3_nt: TGTGCCTGGGGGGCGGGGAGCTCTGCAACTAATGAAAAACTGTTTTTT
cdr3_aa: CAWGAGSSATNEKLFF

clone_size: once
d_call: NA
j_call: TRBJ2-7
v_call: TRBV5-1
cdr3_nt: TGCGCCAGCAGCCCGAGCCCCCTTGATACCTACGAGCAGTACTTC
cdr3_aa: CASSPSPLDTYEQYF

clone_size: NA
d_call: NA
j_call: TRBJ2-5
v_call: TRBV18
cdr3_nt: TGTGCCAGCTCACCGGTTTTCCAAGAGACCCAGTACTTC
cdr3_aa: CASSPVFQETQYF

clone_size: few
d_call: NA
j_call: TRBJ1-1
v_call: TRBV25-1
cdr3_nt: TGTGCCAGCAGGACCGCAGGGAGAACTGAAGCTTTCTTT
cdr3_aa: CASRTAGRTEAFF

clone_size: NA
d_call: TRBD1
j_call: TRBJ1-5
v_call: TRBV10-2
cdr3_nt: TGCGCCAACCTGGACAGGGGGCGTAAGGGTAATCAGCCCCAGCATTTT
cdr3_aa: CANLDRGRKGNQPQHF

clone_size: NA
d_call: NA
j_call: TRBJ2-3
v_call: TRBV19
cdr3_nt: TGTGCCAGTAGTACAGGCGTGAGGACAGATACGCAGTATTTT
cdr3_aa: CASSTGVRTDTQYF

clone_size: NA
d_call: NA
j_call: TRBJ2-3
v_call: TRBV15
cdr3_nt: TGTGCCACCAGCAGCCGCACAGATACGCAGTATTTT
cdr3_aa: CATSSRTDTQYF

clone_size: NA
d_call: TRBD1
j_call: TRBJ2-7
v_call: TRBV6-1
cdr3_nt: TGTGCCAGCAGTGTGGCCGGGACAGGGGTTCTTTTCGAGCAGTACTTC
cdr3_aa: CASSVAGTGVLFEQYF

clone_size: NA
d_call: NA
j_call: TRBJ2-4
v_call: TRBV14
cdr3_nt: TGTGCCAGCAGCGAAAGACTAGCCAAAAACATTCAGTACTTC
cdr3_aa: CASSERLAKNIQYF

clone_size: few
d_call: NA
j_call: TRBJ1-5
v_call: TRBV28
cdr3_nt: TGTGCCAGCAGTTTAGCAGGGGCCCTTCTAAATAGCAATCAGCCCCAGCATTTT
cdr3_aa: CASSLAGALLNSNQPQHF

clone_size: NA
d_call: TRBD2
j_call: TRBJ2-5
v_call: TRBV28
cdr3_nt: TGTGCCAGCAGTTTAGAGGGACTAGCTTTACAGACCCAGTACTTC
cdr3_aa: CASSLEGLALQTQYF

clone_size: NA
d_call: TRBD1
j_call: TRBJ2-5
v_call: TRBV3-1/TRBV3-2
cdr3_nt: TGTGCCAGCAGCCATATCAGGACAGGGGTTAGTGAGACCCAGTACTTC
cdr3_aa: CASSHIRTGVSETQYF

clone_size: NA
d_call: NA
j_call: TRBJ1-6
v_call: TRBV4-2
cdr3_nt: TGTGCCAGCAGCCAAGAAGGGGGGTTGGGTTCACCCCTCCACTTT
cdr3_aa: CASSQEGGLGSPLHF

clone_size: NA
d_call: NA
j_call: TRBJ2-7
v_call: TRBV28
cdr3_nt: TGTGCCAGCAGTTTGGAGTACGAGCAGTACTTC
cdr3_aa: CASSLEYEQYF

clone_size: NA
d_call: NA
j_call: TRBJ1-2
v_call: TRBV3-1/TRBV3-2
cdr3_nt: TGTGCCAGCAGACCCGCGGGACACACTAACTATGGCTACACCTTC
cdr3_aa: CASRPAGHTNYGYTF

clone_size: once
d_call: NA
j_call: TRBJ2-7
v_call: TRBV25-1
cdr3_nt: TGTGCCAGCAGTGCGACTGGATCCTACGAGCAGTACTTC
cdr3_aa: CASSATGSYEQYF

clone_size: large
d_call: TRBD2
j_call: TRBJ2-3
v_call: TRBV5-6
cdr3_nt: TGTGCCAGCTCGGGGGGGAACACAGATACGCAGTATTTT
cdr3_aa: CASSGGNTDTQYF

clone_size: NA
d_call: NA
j_call: TRBJ2-1
v_call: TRBV3-1/TRBV3-2
cdr3_nt: TGTGCCAGCAGCCAAGTATCAGGGTATGAGCAGTTCTTC
cdr3_aa: CASSQVSGYEQFF

clone_size: NA
d_call: NA
j_call: TRBJ2-5
v_call: TRBV5-5
cdr3_nt: TGTGCCAGCAGCTTGGTATCAGGGGAAGGGGAGACCCAGTACTTC
cdr3_aa: CASSLVSGEGETQYF

clone_size: NA
d_call: TRBD1
j_call: TRBJ1-4
v_call: TRBV19
cdr3_nt: TGTGCCAGTAGCATACAGGGGGCACGGGAAAAACTGTTTTTT
cdr3_aa: CASSIQGAREKLFF

clone_size: once
d_call: NA
j_call: TRBJ2-2
v_call: TRBV4-3
cdr3_nt: TGCGCCAGCAGCCAAGAAGGTCCGGGGAGGCACGGGGAGCTGTTTTTT
cdr3_aa: CASSQEGPGRHGELFF

clone_size: NA
d_call: NA
j_call: TRBJ1-4
v_call: TRBV7-9
cdr3_nt: TGTGCCAGCAGCTTAGCAACGGGGGGCACTAATGAAAAACTGTTTTTT
cdr3_aa: CASSLATGGTNEKLFF

clone_size: NA
d_call: NA
j_call: TRBJ2-3
v_call: TRBV7-9
cdr3_nt: TGTGCCAGCAGCTGGGGTCTAGCCCATCCAGATACGCAGTATTTT
cdr3_aa: CASSWGLAHPDTQYF

clone_size: NA
d_call: TRBD1
j_call: TRBJ2-2
v_call: TRBV28
cdr3_nt: TGTGCCAGCAGTTTTGTACCGGGACAGCCGAACACCGGGGAGCTGTTTTTT
cdr3_aa: CASSFVPGQPNTGELFF

clone_size: few
d_call: TRBD1
j_call: TRBJ2-7
v_call: TRBV5-1
cdr3_nt: TGCGCCAGCAGCCTAGGACAGGGGGGCGAGCAGTACTTC
cdr3_aa: CASSLGQGGEQYF

clone_size: NA
d_call: NA
j_call: TRBJ2-7
v_call: TRBV11-3
cdr3_nt: TGTGCCAGCAGCTTAGGAGGCAGGGACGAGCAGTACTTC
cdr3_aa: CASSLGGRDEQYF

clone_size: NA
d_call: TRBD1
j_call: TRBJ1-2
v_call: TRBV28
cdr3_nt: TGTGCCAGCAGTTTTGGCGGGACAGCTTATGGCTACACCTTC
cdr3_aa: CASSFGGTAYGYTF

clone_size: NA
d_call: NA
j_call: TRBJ1-3
v_call: TRBV9
cdr3_nt: TGTGCCAGCAGCTGGGGGGTCAGCTCTGGAAACACCATATATTTT
cdr3_aa: CASSWGVSSGNTIYF